Sequencing of this TCR beta chain was carried out in a study of blood T cells in healthy people across ages. Broader study findings: Unsorted PBMCs ruled out conclusive naive versus antigen-experienced comparison.

V lost 0 bases to trimming and J lost 4 bases; unmatched junction nucleotides: 8. In germline, CDR1 is DFQATT, CDR2 SNEGSKA (reference sequence). The CDR3 covers 16 residues. Comments on this clonotype: What it binds is unknown.

Next came a second PCR, run for roughly 7 to 12 cycles, which used a sample-barcoded 5' primer along with a J-beta primer mix. Tags on each cDNA molecule came from a template-switch adaptor with 12 random nucleotides. TCRdb used MiXCR to reprocess the 5' RACE reads, holding one entry per CDR3 protein. Of some 1.4 million distinct CDR3 sequences in the sample, approximately 38% were seen once. This clonotype was obtained from a woman aged 18-29 years in good health. The specimen sequenced was blood. The gene calls are TRBV20-1 and TRBJ2-2; 7 nucleotides line up with TRBD2. CDR3 sequence reads: CSARDRGSGFTGELFF. CDR3 sequence (DNA): TGCAGTGCTAGAGATCGAGGTAGCGGGTTCACCGGGGAGCTGTTTTTT.